This TCR beta chain was found in a study of cytomegalovirus exposure and HLA in healthy donors. Study-wide results and limits: The majority of TCR sequences were rare, yet some public TCRs appeared in many donors. Later work found that TCR association rates differed between HLA loci; DRB1 had the most and HLA-C the fewest. In a later analysis, at a false discovery rate of 0.05, roughly 18,000 TCR beta sequences were associated with HLA alleles.

Primers: 60 Vbeta forward and 13 Jbeta reverse. The repertoire was sequenced with immunoSEQ multiplex PCR; TCRdb's copy has only in-frame clones and lacks some. The sample has 70,000 to 100,000 clones; over 75% are singletons. On this clone: Its target is unknown.

Sample: PBMCs. The clonotype comes from a man aged 18 to 30 in good health and CMV-seronegative.

In DNA, the CDR3 is TGTGCCAGTAGTCCGAGGGGCCGGGACAGGCCCACCCAGCCCCAGCATTTT. Amino acid sequence: CASSPRGRDRPTQPQHF. The V and J genes are TRBV19 and TRBJ1-5; 8 bases align to TRBD1. Germline V gene lookup returns CDR1 LNHDA and CDR2 SQIVND (reference sequence). V shed 5 bases, J shed 7 bases, and the junction held 16 bases outside the gene matches. CDR3 length: 17 amino acids.